This TCR beta chain was obtained from a study of PD-1 blockade in classical Hodgkin lymphoma. Noted time point: cycle 4 day 1 (C4D1), after 6 weeks of nivolumab. After autologous stem cell transplantation all patients relapsed, and prior brentuximab vedotin exposure differed between cohorts. The CDR3 extends over 15 amino acids. The J segment lost 9 bases and the V segment lost 7 bases, leaving 12 bases of the junction unmatched. The germline gives CDR1 MNHEY, CDR2 SVGAGI. Sequencing was performed with immunoSEQ multiplex PCR; in TCRdb, only in-frame clones are kept and a portion is missing. The sample includes fewer than 50,000 clones, around 78% seen only once; the top ten take 37%. Study results and caveats: By cycle point C4D1, TCR diversity had risen significantly in CD4+ cells (but not CD8+ cells). Undefined causes, possibly disease activity or prior therapy, underlie the repertoire differences.

As regards this clone: The antigen remains unidentified.

The genes are TRBV6-5 and TRBJ2-1, with 10 positions matching TRBD1. The sample in question was peripheral blood mononuclear cells (PBMCs), obtained before the fourth cycle of nivolumab. The receptor was derived from a human donor with classical Hodgkin lymphoma. The CDR3: CASTTGQGPMGEQFF. The CDR3 DNA sequence: TGTGCCAGCACCACGGGACAGGGGCCTATGGGTGAGCAGTTCTTC.